Listed below are T cell receptor beta chains from one sample, sequenced in a study of patients and donors after allogeneic stem cell transplantation. A single record per CDR3 protein comes from TCRdb applying MiXCR to the RT-PCR reads. Here the sample spans 400,000 to 500,000 distinct CDR3 sequences, approximately 16% being singletons. Sequencing input: blood, either unsorted or a sorted T cell fraction (not recorded which). The receptors derive from a human donor who was either an allogeneic HSCT recipient or a stem cell or donor lymphocyte infusion donor (not recorded which). It is not recorded whose cells these are; they may come from a transplant donor. The CDR3 runs from the conserved cysteine through the conserved F or W. The order of the fields is clone size, J gene, D gene, V gene, CDR3 protein, CDR3 DNA. The D gene is left open where the match is weak. Size is omitted from some rows. Given values are once, few, many or a class for expanded clones.

abundance: .
j_gene: TRBJ1-5
d_gene: TRBD1
v_gene: TRBV7-8
CDR3aa: CASSRQGQPDNQPQHF
CDR3nt: TGTGCCAGCAGCCGACAGGGGCAACCCGACAATCAGCCCCAGCATTTT

abundance: .
j_gene: TRBJ2-1
d_gene: .
v_gene: TRBV3-1
CDR3aa: CASSPRVLGSEQFF
CDR3nt: TGTGCCAGCAGCCCCCGGGTCCTGGGTAGTGAGCAGTTCTTC

abundance: .
j_gene: TRBJ1-5
d_gene: .
v_gene: TRBV20-1
CDR3aa: CSAFRDHDQPQHF
CDR3nt: TGCAGTGCTTTCCGGGACCACGATCAGCCCCAGCATTTT

abundance: .
j_gene: TRBJ2-1
d_gene: .
v_gene: TRBV12-3/TRBV12-4
CDR3aa: CASSFWDTAYNEQFF
CDR3nt: TGTGCCAGCAGTTTTTGGGACACGGCCTACAATGAGCAGTTCTTC

abundance: .
j_gene: TRBJ1-4
d_gene: TRBD1
v_gene: TRBV27
CDR3aa: CASSLLLQGGEKLFF
CDR3nt: TGTGCCAGCAGTTTATTACTACAGGGGGGTGAAAAACTGTTTTTT

abundance: few
j_gene: TRBJ2-5
d_gene: .
v_gene: TRBV3-1
CDR3aa: CASRLGRDETQYF
CDR3nt: TGTGCCAGCAGACTAGGACGCGACGAGACCCAGTACTTC

abundance: .
j_gene: TRBJ2-3
d_gene: .
v_gene: TRBV7-6
CDR3aa: CASSLGASGTDTQYF
CDR3nt: TGTGCCAGCAGCTTAGGGGCTAGCGGCACAGATACGCAGTATTTT

abundance: few
j_gene: TRBJ2-2
d_gene: TRBD1
v_gene: TRBV7-9
CDR3aa: CASTETGANTGELFF
CDR3nt: TGTGCCAGCACCGAGACAGGGGCGAACACCGGGGAGCTGTTTTTT

abundance: few
j_gene: TRBJ1-1
d_gene: .
v_gene: TRBV7-6
CDR3aa: CASSLEVRTEAFF
CDR3nt: TGTGCCAGCAGCTTAGAGGTTAGAACTGAAGCTTTCTTT

abundance: few
j_gene: TRBJ1-1
d_gene: .
v_gene: TRBV6-2/TRBV6-3
CDR3aa: CASSTLLLPDEAFF
CDR3nt: TGTGCCAGCAGTACACTCTTACTCCCAGATGAAGCTTTCTTT

abundance: few
j_gene: TRBJ1-1
d_gene: TRBD1
v_gene: TRBV4-3
CDR3aa: CASSQEDRLLNTEAFF
CDR3nt: TGCGCCAGCAGCCAGGAGGACAGGCTGTTGAACACTGAAGCTTTCTTT

abundance: .
j_gene: TRBJ2-6
d_gene: .
v_gene: TRBV6-1
CDR3aa: CASSAPTGTGANVLTF
CDR3nt: TGTGCCAGCAGTGCACCAACAGGGACAGGGGCCAACGTCCTGACTTTC

abundance: many
j_gene: TRBJ1-6
d_gene: .
v_gene: TRBV25-1
CDR3aa: CASTRGWDNSPLHF
CDR3nt: TGTGCCAGCACGAGGGGGTGGGATAATTCACCCCTCCACTTT

abundance: few
j_gene: TRBJ2-1
d_gene: TRBD1
v_gene: TRBV4-3
CDR3aa: CASSRHRGLDNEQFF
CDR3nt: TGCGCCAGCAGCCGGCACAGGGGGCTAGACAATGAGCAGTTCTTC

abundance: .
j_gene: TRBJ1-5
d_gene: TRBD1
v_gene: TRBV20-1
CDR3aa: CSATGTGLGNQPQHF
CDR3nt: TGCAGTGCTACCGGGACAGGGTTGGGCAATCAGCCCCAGCATTTT

abundance: many
j_gene: TRBJ2-7
d_gene: .
v_gene: TRBV4-1
CDR3aa: CASSPGISSYEQYF
CDR3nt: TGCGCCAGCAGCCCCGGGATTAGCTCCTACGAGCAGTACTTC

abundance: .
j_gene: TRBJ2-6
d_gene: .
v_gene: TRBV7-9
CDR3aa: CASSLGGISGANVLTF
CDR3nt: TGTGCCAGCAGCTTGGGCGGAATCTCTGGGGCCAACGTCCTGACTTTC

abundance: few
j_gene: TRBJ2-7
d_gene: .
v_gene: TRBV4-1
CDR3aa: CASSQEALVYEQYF
CDR3nt: TGCGCCAGCAGCCAAGAAGCTCTGGTCTACGAGCAGTACTTC

abundance: many
j_gene: TRBJ2-1
d_gene: .
v_gene: TRBV7-3
CDR3aa: CASSVEGGRYNEQFF
CDR3nt: TGTGCCAGCAGCGTAGAGGGGGGCCGGTACAATGAGCAGTTCTTC

abundance: few
j_gene: TRBJ2-2
d_gene: .
v_gene: TRBV12-3/TRBV12-4
CDR3aa: CASSLATGYTGELFF
CDR3nt: TGTGCCAGCAGTTTAGCAACCGGGTACACCGGGGAGCTGTTTTTT

abundance: few
j_gene: TRBJ2-3
d_gene: .
v_gene: TRBV4-1
CDR3aa: CASNGGSTDTQYF
CDR3nt: TGCGCCAGCAATGGCGGGAGCACAGATACGCAGTATTTT

abundance: few
j_gene: TRBJ2-2
d_gene: .
v_gene: TRBV12-3/TRBV12-4
CDR3aa: CASKTEGRWGGELFF
CDR3nt: TGTGCCAGCAAAACGGAGGGCCGGTGGGGCGGGGAGCTGTTTTTT

abundance: .
j_gene: TRBJ1-5
d_gene: .
v_gene: TRBV11-3
CDR3aa: CASSPRAGGNQPQHF
CDR3nt: TGTGCCAGCAGCCCCCGGGCAGGAGGCAATCAGCCCCAGCATTTT

abundance: .
j_gene: TRBJ2-7
d_gene: .
v_gene: TRBV14
CDR3aa: CASSPQGVRYLEQYF
CDR3nt: TGTGCCAGCAGCCCTCAAGGGGTCAGATACCTCGAGCAGTACTTC

abundance: .
j_gene: TRBJ1-2
d_gene: .
v_gene: TRBV14
CDR3aa: CASSQGFGTRKQTGYTF
CDR3nt: TGTGCCAGCAGCCAAGGCTTCGGGACCCGCAAACAAACTGGCTACACCTTC

abundance: few
j_gene: TRBJ1-3
d_gene: TRBD1
v_gene: TRBV11-1
CDR3aa: CASRDNRDSIFSGNTIYF
CDR3nt: TGTGCCAGCAGAGACAACCGGGACAGTATTTTCTCTGGAAACACCATATATTTT

abundance: .
j_gene: TRBJ1-3
d_gene: .
v_gene: TRBV6-5
CDR3aa: CASSYDWSSGNTIYF
CDR3nt: TGTGCCAGCAGTTACGACTGGAGCTCTGGAAACACCATATATTTT

abundance: few
j_gene: TRBJ2-1
d_gene: .
v_gene: TRBV11-2
CDR3aa: CASSPTLNNEQFF
CDR3nt: TGTGCCAGCAGCCCTACACTTAACAATGAGCAGTTCTTC

abundance: .
j_gene: TRBJ2-2
d_gene: TRBD2
v_gene: TRBV5-1
CDR3aa: CASSPHSGGNTGELFF
CDR3nt: TGCGCCAGCAGCCCCCATAGCGGGGGGAACACCGGGGAGCTGTTTTTT

abundance: few
j_gene: TRBJ2-1
d_gene: TRBD2
v_gene: TRBV6-2/TRBV6-3
CDR3aa: CASSASGSYNEQFF
CDR3nt: TGTGCCAGCAGCGCTAGCGGCTCCTACAATGAGCAGTTCTTC

abundance: .
j_gene: TRBJ2-3
d_gene: .
v_gene: TRBV20-1
CDR3aa: CSAAGTGNTDTQYF
CDR3nt: TGCAGTGCTGCCGGGACGGGGAACACAGATACGCAGTATTTT

abundance: many
j_gene: TRBJ2-2
d_gene: TRBD2
v_gene: TRBV7-7
CDR3aa: CASSRLAGGLTGELFF
CDR3nt: TGTGCCAGCAGCCGACTAGCGGGAGGTCTGACCGGGGAGCTGTTTTTT

abundance: many
j_gene: TRBJ1-2
d_gene: .
v_gene: TRBV4-3
CDR3aa: CASSQDRTAVGGYTF
CDR3nt: TGCGCCAGCAGCCAAGATAGGACAGCGGTGGGGGGCTACACCTTC

abundance: few
j_gene: TRBJ2-3
d_gene: .
v_gene: TRBV4-1
CDR3aa: CASSPGAEDTQYF
CDR3nt: TGCGCCAGCAGTCCGGGGGCCGAAGATACGCAGTATTTT

abundance: few
j_gene: TRBJ2-1
d_gene: TRBD1
v_gene: TRBV7-9
CDR3aa: CASSLKKDRGPEQFF
CDR3nt: TGTGCCAGCAGCCTAAAAAAGGACAGGGGGCCTGAGCAGTTCTTC

abundance: few
j_gene: TRBJ1-2
d_gene: .
v_gene: TRBV19
CDR3aa: CASRNRINYGYTF
CDR3nt: TGTGCCAGTAGAAACAGAATTAACTATGGCTACACCTTC

abundance: .
j_gene: TRBJ2-7
d_gene: .
v_gene: TRBV11-2
CDR3aa: CASSWGGVLSEQYF
CDR3nt: TGTGCCAGCAGCTGGGGAGGCGTACTAAGCGAGCAGTACTTC

abundance: few
j_gene: TRBJ2-3
d_gene: TRBD2
v_gene: TRBV30
CDR3aa: CAWSGGGTQYF
CDR3nt: TGTGCCTGGAGTGGGGGGGGTACGCAGTATTTT

abundance: many
j_gene: TRBJ2-1
d_gene: TRBD2
v_gene: TRBV7-2
CDR3aa: CASSFSGGFAYNEQFF
CDR3nt: TGTGCCAGCAGCTTTTCGGGGGGATTCGCCTACAATGAGCAGTTCTTC

abundance: few
j_gene: TRBJ2-5
d_gene: .
v_gene: TRBV7-3
CDR3aa: CASSPGGAPETQYF
CDR3nt: TGTGCCAGCAGCCCAGGGGGGGCCCCTGAGACCCAGTACTTC

abundance: .
j_gene: TRBJ1-1
d_gene: .
v_gene: TRBV12-3/TRBV12-4
CDR3aa: CASSFRAGKRNTEAFF
CDR3nt: TGTGCCAGCAGTTTTCGGGCGGGGAAAAGGAACACTGAAGCTTTCTTT